A single sample gave rise to the 10 T cell receptor beta chains below, sequenced in a study of siplizumab effects on memory and regulatory T cells. TCRdb's table, derived via immunoSEQ multiplex PCR, lists solely in-frame clones and lacks some. The sample shows about 26,000 clones, 65% to 90% of them seen only once. The sequenced sample consisted of memory CD4+ T cells sorted from blood. These receptors came from a human donor in good health.

This chain joins TRBV12-5 and TRBJ2-3, with 8 bases aligning to TRBD1. Trimming took 2 bases from V and 2 from J; bases not matched to a gene: 15. Germline V lookup: CDR1 LGHNT, CDR2 FRNRAP. The CDR3 has 19 amino acids. The CDR3 loop is CASGLRRGLQRGNTDTQYF. The CDR3 DNA reads as TGTGCTAGTGGTTTGCGCAGGGGGCTGCAACGGGGTAACACAGATACGCAGTATTTT.

The CDR3 region has the DNA TGTGCCAGCACCCCCCCAGCGGGAGGGCCCACCGGGGAGCTGTTTTTT. Amino acid sequence: CASTPPAGGPTGELFF. The chain joins TRBV11-2 to TRBJ2-2, with 10 nucleotides matching TRBD2. CDR1 is SGHAT and CDR2 is FQNNGV in the germline V gene. V was clipped by 7 bases and J by 4 bases; unmatched bases: 9. This CDR3 comprises 16 residues. The whole variable domain, remainder taken from reference TRBV11-2 and TRBJ2-2, is EAGVAQSPRYKIIEKRQSVAFWCNPISGHATLYWYQQILGQGPKLLIQFQNNGVVDDSQLPKDRFSAERLKGVDSTLKIQPAKLEDSAVYLCASTPPAGGPTGELFFGEGSRLTVL.

With respect to this clone: The junction and the germline gene differ at one end; a read error may be behind it. The same CDR3 also results from other DNA sequences found in this sample. The chain has TRBV14 and TRBJ2-7; D ambiguous. The CDR3 sequence is 15 residues long. Germline V gene data show CDR1 as SGHDN and CDR2 as FVKESK. The DNA for the CDR3 is TGCGCCAGCAGCCCATTGAGACTTTCAAGCTACGAGCAGTACTTC. It codes for CASSPLRLSSYEQYF.

The chain couples TRBV2 to TRBJ1-5; possible D gene TRBD1, 5 bases. The V end was cut by 4 bases, the J end by 0 bases, with 10 bases between. The CDR3 consists of 15 residues. Per germline, CDR1 SNHLY and CDR2 FYNNEI. This CDR3 reads CASSGPGISNQPQHF. Written as DNA, the CDR3 is TGTGCCAGCAGTGGACCAGGGATTAGCAATCAGCCCCAGCATTTT.

V usage is TRBV30 and J usage is TRBJ1-5, with a weak D call TRBD1 (6 bases). From germline, CDR1 is GTSNPN and CDR2 SVGIG (reference sequence). V was clipped by 1 base and J by 3 bases, with 16 bases between them. The CDR3 has 16 amino acids. The CDR3 DNA is TGTGCCTGGAGTGCCCCTAGAGGACAGCCCAATCAGCCCCAGCATTTT. This sequence encodes CAWSAPRGQPNQPQHF.

The rearrangement links TRBV29-1 to TRBJ2-3; TRBD2 matches 9 bases. The junction had 13 bases not matched to a gene; V was cut back by 3 bases and J by 3 bases. This CDR3 comprises 17 residues. Germline V CDR1 and CDR2: SQVTM, ANQGSEA. This CDR3 reads CSVEGIDSGRGTDTQYF. In DNA, the CDR3 is TGCAGCGTTGAGGGAATAGATAGCGGGAGAGGTACAGATACGCAGTATTTT.

This chain connects TRBV30 to TRBJ2-3; 8 nucleotides align to TRBD2. Germline values: CDR1 GTSNPN, CDR2 SVGIG (reference sequence). The CDR3 has 14 residues. The ends lost 3 bases at V and 3 bases at J; junction bases unmatched: 5. CDR3 in amino acids: CAWSRGRLTDTQYF. CDR3 nucleotides: TGTGCCTGGAGCCGCGGGAGGTTAACAGATACGCAGTATTTT.

This sequence joins TRBV2 and TRBJ1-2, with 7 bases that match TRBD1. Germline trimming cut 8 bases from V and 3 bases from J; bases unmatched to any gene: 6. This CDR3 has 13 amino acids. Germline CDR1 reads SNHLY; CDR2 reads FYNNEI. The CDR3 coding sequence is TGTGCCAGCTCCTGGACAGGCGACTATGGCTACACCTTC. Its translation: CASSWTGDYGYTF.

V and J are TRBV18 and TRBJ2-4, with D possibly matching TRBD1 (5 bases). CDR1 and CDR2 from the germline V gene are KGHSH and LQKENI. The CDR3 totals 19 residues. V was shortened by 0 bases and J by 1 base, with 19 bases between the two germline ends. The CDR3 DNA reads as TGTGCCAGCTCACCACCGTGGGGCGATCGGGCCCTCGCCAAAAACATTCAGTACTTC. Translated, it gives CASSPPWGDRALAKNIQYF.

Only a few counts were recorded for this clone. This CDR3 is CASSQGSRQGNTEAFF. In DNA, the CDR3 is TGCGCCAGCAGCCAAGGATCTAGACAGGGGAACACTGAAGCTTTCTTT. V gene TRBV4-1 combines with J gene TRBJ1-1; TRBD1 aligns across 7 bases. Germline trimming cut 1 base from V and 1 base from J; bases unmatched to any gene: 6. The germline V gene encodes CDR1 MGHRA and CDR2 YSYEKL. This CDR3 is 16 amino acids long.